Reported below is one T cell receptor (beta chain). These data originate in a study of blood T cell repertoires in COVID-19. Overall study: Acute and convalescent COVID-19 specimens originated in the United States, Italy and Spain. Sources were T cells, B-cell-depleted T cells, or PBMCs; the material itself was cDNA or gDNA.

CDR3 length equals 15 residues. Germline V gene data show CDR1 as SNHLY and CDR2 as FYNNEI. V was cut by 3 bases and J by 6 bases, with 18 bases left in between. Original methodology: Estimates of nucleated cell counts were drawn from the amplification of reference gene primers. Using immunoSEQ multiplex PCR, the repertoire was profiled, and TCRdb retains in-frame clones only, with some absent. The DNA gave D and trimming, while V, J and clone size come from that table. The profile covers about 240,000 clones, with 82% appearing a single time and less than 3.5% taken by the ten largest. Source material: peripheral blood. The TCR comes from a woman under 30 with acute or convalescent COVID-19. V is TRBV2 and J is TRBJ2-7; a weak D match, TRBD1 (5 bases). CDR3 region: CASSEGPPVTSEQYF. The CDR3 DNA reads TGTGCCAGCAGTGAGGGGCCCCCCGTTACGAGCGAGCAGTACTTC.